The following is a TCR beta chain sequence with its context. Original methodology: Quantification of nucleated cells was approximated via reference gene primer amplification. Sequenced by immunoSEQ multiplex PCR; TCRdb stores in-frame clones only, minus some. The V and J calls and the clone size are those of that table, but D and trimming were determined from the DNA. The sample carries over 100,000 clones, over 70% recorded once. This sample is drawn from a study of blood T cell repertoires in COVID-19. Turning to the study itself: Specimens from acute and convalescent COVID-19 originated in the United States, Italy and Spain. The cDNA or gDNA used as material had been derived from T cells, B-cell-depleted T cells, or PBMCs.

The V gene lost 5 bases and the J gene lost 0 bases, with 8 bases spanning the gap. The CDR3 is 14 amino acids. Looked up from germline, CDR1 is LNHDA and CDR2 is SQIVND (reference sequence). This sequence originates from a woman between 65 and 79 years old with acute or convalescent COVID-19. The chain couples TRBV19 to TRBJ1-5; D not certain. The sample comprised peripheral blood. The CDR3 nucleotides are TGTGCCAGTAGTCCCCAGAATAGCAATCAGCCCCAGCATTTT. This gives the protein CASSPQNSNQPQHF.